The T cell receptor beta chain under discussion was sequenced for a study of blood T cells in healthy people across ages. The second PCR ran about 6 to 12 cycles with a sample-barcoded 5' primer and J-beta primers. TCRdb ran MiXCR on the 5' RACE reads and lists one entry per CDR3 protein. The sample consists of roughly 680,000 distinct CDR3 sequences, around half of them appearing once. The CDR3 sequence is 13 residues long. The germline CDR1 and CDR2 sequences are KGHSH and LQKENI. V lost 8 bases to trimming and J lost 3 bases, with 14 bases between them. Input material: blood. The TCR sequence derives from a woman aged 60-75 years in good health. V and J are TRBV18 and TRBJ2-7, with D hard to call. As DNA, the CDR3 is TGTGCCAGCGGCGAGCTACAGATCTACGAGCAGTACTTC. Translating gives CASGELQIYEQYF. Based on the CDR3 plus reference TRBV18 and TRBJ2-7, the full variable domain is NAGVMQNPRHLVRRRGQEARLRCSPMKGHSHVYWYRQLPEEGLKFMVYLQKENIIDESGMPKERFSAEFPKEGPSILRIQQVVRGDSAAYFCASGELQIYEQYFGPGTRLTVT.